One and the same sample provided the 32 T cell receptor beta chains below, sequenced in a study of T cell responses to AZD1222 COVID-19 vaccine. The method was immunoSEQ multiplex PCR; TCRdb's version includes in-frame clones alone and lacks a portion of them. The table lists 150,000 to 200,000 clones, approximately 90% of them singletons. The sequencing here drew on peripheral blood, taken on day 0 of AZD1222 vaccination. The receptors come from an adult in good health.

This chain joins TRBV19 and TRBJ2-2; TRBD1 matches at 8 bases. V lost 3 bases, J lost 2 bases, and 14 bases stayed unmatched. The CDR3 is 19 amino acids. The V gene's germline CDR1 is LNHDA and CDR2 SQIVND (reference sequence). CDR3 amino acids: CASSMGRQGSHYNTGELFF. The CDR3 coding sequence is TGTGCCAGTAGTATGGGGAGACAGGGGTCTCATTATAACACCGGGGAGCTGTTTTTT.

With respect to this clone: Its ends do not fully match the called genes, so a read error is possible. V and J are TRBV24-1 and TRBJ1-5; D remains ambiguous. CDR1 and CDR2 (germline): KGHDR, SFDVKD. This CDR3 region has 11 residues. The CDR3, as DNA: TGTGCCACCAGTGAACCGGCCCCTAGGTATTTT. This codes for CATSEPAPRYF.

V usage is TRBV30 and J usage is TRBJ2-1; tentative D call: TRBD2 (6 bases). The germline CDR1 and CDR2 sequences are GTSNPN and SVGIG (reference sequence). There are 14 residues in the CDR3. Trimming pared 0 bases from V and 4 bases from J, leaving 10 bases between. The CDR3 nucleotides read TGTGCCTGGAGTGTACCTAGCGCGTACAATGAGCAGTTCTTC. Amino acid sequence: CAWSVPSAYNEQFF.

The chain couples TRBV7-3 to TRBJ2-3; D could derive from TRBD1 or TRBD2 (5 bases each). V was trimmed by 5 bases and J by 2 bases, leaving 8 bases between them. CDR1 and CDR2 from the germline V gene are SGHTA and FQGTGA. The CDR3 length is 13 residues. The CDR3 is CASSRDLTDTQYF. The CDR3, as DNA: TGTGCCAGCAGCAGGGACCTCACAGATACGCAGTATTTT.

The chain combines TRBV27 with TRBJ2-7; tentative D call: TRBD2 (6 bases). The germline gives CDR1 MNHEY, CDR2 SMNVEV (reference sequence). The ends were cut back, 6 bases at V and 0 bases at J, with 12 bases in the middle. The CDR3 contains 14 residues. The CDR3, as DNA: TGTGCCAGCAGGCACGGACTAAACTCCTACGAGCAGTACTTC. This sequence encodes CASRHGLNSYEQYF.

The rearrangement uses TRBV29-1 and TRBJ2-3, with D uncertain. V was clipped by 5 bases and J by 0 bases, with 21 bases between them. The CDR3 is 17 amino acids. The V gene's germline CDR1 is SQVTM and CDR2 ANQGSEA. The CDR3 sequence is CSVSNPLEQPSTDTQYF. The CDR3 nucleotides are TGCAGCGTTTCTAACCCCCTTGAACAGCCTAGCACAGATACGCAGTATTTT.

The chain employs TRBV6-4 and TRBJ2-3; D not certain. The CDR3 covers 16 residues. Germline V CDR1 and CDR2: MRHNA, SNTAGT. Trimming pared 2 bases from V and 2 bases from J, leaving 14 bases between. The CDR3 DNA is TGTGCCAGCAGTGACGGCCCTGAACTCCCCACAGATACGCAGTATTTT. Encoded protein: CASSDGPELPTDTQYF.

Comment on this clone: This specimen includes other DNA sequences encoding the same CDR3. The V call is TRBV10-1, the J call TRBJ1-1; no clear D. The CDR3 sequence is 13 residues long. CDR1 and CDR2 from the germline V gene are WNHNN and SYGVQD (reference sequence). Trimming cost V 5 bases and J 1 base, with 8 bases left between them. This chain's CDR3 is CASSRHSNTEAFF. The CDR3 bases are TGCGCCAGCAGTCGACACTCGAACACTGAAGCTTTCTTT.

The V call is TRBV10-3, the J call TRBJ2-3, with a possible D match to TRBD2 (6 bases). There are 15 residues in the CDR3. The germline V gene has CDR1 ENHRY and CDR2 SYGVKD. Deletions cut 10 bases from V and 4 bases from J, with 21 bases between. CDR3 DNA: TGTGCCACCTCACCGGGGGTATTTGACTCAGATACGCAGTATTTT. This codes for CATSPGVFDSDTQYF.

The CDR3 loop is CASSSRDTRSTEAFF. For the CDR3, the DNA is TGTGCCAGCAGTTCCCGGGACACAAGATCCACTGAAGCTTTCTTT. The chain is built from TRBV6-2 or TRBV6-3 and TRBJ1-1; possibly TRBD1 for D (6 bases). CDR3 size: 15 residues. V was cut by 4 bases and J by 4 bases, with 16 bases left in between. Germline-derived CDR1 and CDR2 are MNHEY and SVGEGT.

This clone was detected once. Here the CDR3 DNA reads TGTGCCAGCAGCGGGACAGGGGGCTCTGGAAACACCATATATTTT. The encoded protein is CASSGTGGSGNTIYF. This chain connects TRBV9 to TRBJ1-3; 10 nucleotides align to TRBD1. CDR1 and CDR2 (germline): SGDLS, YYNGEE. Trimming at V came to 3 bases and at J to 0 bases, leaving 0 bases not matched to a gene. There are 15 residues in the CDR3.

The rearrangement links TRBV7-8 to TRBJ1-6; no reliable D call. Germline V CDR1 and CDR2: SGHVS, FQNEAQ. Trimming took off 0 bases at V and 5 bases at J, with 8 bases between the two ends. This CDR3 spans 15 amino acids. The CDR3, as DNA: TGTGCCAGCAGCTTAGCGCAAACAGATAATTCACCCCTCCACTTT. This encodes CASSLAQTDNSPLHF.

The chain combines TRBV7-9 with TRBJ1-1; possible D gene TRBD1, 5 bases. Per germline, CDR1 SEHNR and CDR2 FQNEAQ (reference sequence). V was trimmed by 1 base and J by 2 bases, leaving 11 bases between them. The CDR3 sequence is 15 residues long. For the CDR3, the DNA is TGTGCCAGCAGCTTAGTTAGTGGGGGAAACACTGAAGCTTTCTTT. Translated: CASSLVSGGNTEAFF.

The chain links TRBV5-6 to TRBJ1-5, with 10 bases aligning to TRBD1. Germline assignment: CDR1 SGHDT and CDR2 YYEEEE. J was trimmed by 5 bases and V by 2 bases; bases with no gene match: 4. The CDR3 consists of 15 residues. CDR3 in DNA: TGTGCCAGCAGCTTATGGACAGGGGGGGATCAGCCCCAGCATTTT. Translating it yields CASSLWTGGDQPQHF.

This chain connects TRBV19 to TRBJ1-4, with TRBD1 matching over 7 bases. The CDR3 spans 13 residues. The germline V gene has CDR1 LNHDA and CDR2 SQIVND (reference sequence). The J segment lost 8 bases and the V segment lost 10 bases, leaving 10 bases of the junction unmatched. The CDR3 bases are TGTGCCACCAAAGGACAGGCCGAGGAAAAACTGTTTTTT. It encodes CATKGQAEEKLFF.

The V and J genes are TRBV3-1 (or the pseudogene TRBV3-2) and TRBJ1-6, with 7 positions matching TRBD1. Germline V lookup: CDR1 LGHDT, CDR2 YNNKEL (reference sequence). J was trimmed by 11 bases and V by 5 bases; bases with no gene match: 15. The CDR3 length is 16 residues. The CDR3 here is CASSTEGGLGGTPLHF. CDR3 nucleotide sequence: TGTGCCAGCAGCACCGAAGGGGGCCTCGGGGGGACACCCCTCCACTTT.

This CDR3 reads CASSLASYQETQYF. Here the CDR3 DNA reads TGTGCCAGCAGCTTAGCGTCCTACCAAGAGACCCAGTACTTC. The chain carries TRBV7-9 and TRBJ2-5; D uncertain. The CDR3 is 14 residues long. The V gene's germline CDR1 is SEHNR and CDR2 FQNEAQ (reference sequence). V lost 0 bases and J lost 0, with 5 bases in between.

The chain uses TRBV28 and TRBJ1-1; the D gene is possibly TRBD1 (6 bases). The V gene lost 3 bases and the J gene lost 1 base, with 15 bases spanning the gap. Germline CDR1 and CDR2: MDHEN and SYDVKM. This CDR3 comprises 16 residues. CDR3 sequence reads: CASSFSRGGKNTEAFF. CDR3 in DNA: TGTGCCAGCAGTTTTAGTAGGGGGGGAAAGAACACTGAAGCTTTCTTT.

This chain links TRBV6-5 with TRBJ1-2; tentatively, D is TRBD1 (5 bases). The V gene lost 5 bases and the J gene lost 1 base, with 11 bases spanning the gap. CDR1 and CDR2 (germline): MNHEY, SVGAGI. The CDR3 runs to 14 residues. CDR3 residues: CASSKRGLNYGYTF. Written as DNA, the CDR3 is TGTGCCAGCAGTAAAAGGGGACTTAACTATGGCTACACCTTC.

The count of this clone is one. V and J are TRBV19 and TRBJ1-2, with 10 positions matching TRBD1. The CDR3 sequence is 14 residues long. V was clipped by 5 bases and J by 4 bases; unmatched bases: 4. Per germline, CDR1 LNHDA and CDR2 SQIVND (reference sequence). The CDR3 loop is CASSGQGVGYGYTF. CDR3 DNA sequence: TGTGCCAGTAGTGGACAGGGGGTCGGCTATGGCTACACCTTC.

This chain links TRBV28 with TRBJ1-3; TRBD1 aligns across 8 bases. Germline CDR1 is MDHEN and CDR2 is SYDVKM. V shed 1 base and J 3 bases; nucleotides not matched to a gene: 5. The CDR3 extends over 16 amino acids. CDR3 nucleotide sequence: TGTGCCAGCAGTTTATCAGGGGGCTTGCGTGGAAACACCATATATTTT. Translated, it gives CASSLSGGLRGNTIYF.

This clone is a singleton in its sample. V usage is TRBV19 and J usage is TRBJ2-4, with D unclear. Trimming removed 1 base from V and 0 bases from J, with 19 bases in between. CDR3 length: 19 amino acids. Germline V gene lookup returns CDR1 LNHDA and CDR2 SQIVND (reference sequence). The CDR3 DNA sequence: TGTGCCAGTAGTATAGGCGGTCCCCTATTTGCATTAGCCAAAAACATTCAGTACTTC. Its translation: CASSIGGPLFALAKNIQYF.

The rearrangement joins TRBV27 to TRBJ1-5, with 10 bases identical to TRBD1. V shed 5 bases, J shed 10 bases, and the junction held 11 bases outside the gene matches. In germline, CDR1 is MNHEY, CDR2 SMNVEV (reference sequence). The CDR3 spans 15 residues. The CDR3 region is CASSPSSGQGRPQHF. The CDR3 region has the DNA TGTGCCAGCAGTCCTTCTTCGGGACAGGGGCGCCCCCAGCATTTT.

V and J are TRBV5-1 and TRBJ2-7; D remains unclear. Per the germline V gene, CDR1 is SGHRS and CDR2 is YFSETQ. V was shortened by 7 bases and J by 3 bases, with 11 bases between the two germline ends. This CDR3 has 12 amino acids. CDR3 amino acids: CASSQNGYEQYF. CDR3 bases: TGCGCCAGCTCACAAAATGGCTACGAGCAGTACTTC.

The rearrangement joins TRBV3-1 (or the pseudogene TRBV3-2) to TRBJ2-2, with D possibly called TRBD1 or TRBD2 (5 bases each). The CDR3 totals 14 residues. V shed 3 bases and J shed 4 bases, with 9 bases lying between them. Per germline, CDR1 LGHDT and CDR2 YNNKEL (reference sequence). Written as DNA, the CDR3 is TGTGCCAGCAGCCAGGGACCCACCACCGGGGAGCTGTTTTTT. As protein: CASSQGPTTGELFF.

Worth noting for this clone: Germline is not matched at one junction end, which may reflect a read error. The CDR3 bases are TGTGCCAGCAGTCGGGTTCCGGGGGCTCCCAGCTTC. Translated: CASSRVPGAPSF. V and J are TRBV27 and TRBJ2-7; the D call may be TRBD1 or TRBD2 (6 bases each). Germline-derived CDR1 and CDR2 are MNHEY and SMNVEV (reference sequence). The CDR3 has 12 amino acids.

This clone has a handful of counts. The chain has TRBV5-4 and TRBJ1-2; D remains ambiguous. CDR3 size: 14 residues. V lost 4 bases and J lost 4, with 14 bases in between. Germline V lookup: CDR1 SGHNT, CDR2 YYREEE (reference sequence). This chain's CDR3 is CASSPTASAYGYTF. In DNA, the CDR3 is TGTGCCAGCAGCCCAACAGCTTCCGCCTATGGCTACACCTTC.

The V call is TRBV6-1, the J call TRBJ1-5, with D unclear. CDR3 length: 14 amino acids. Per the germline V gene, CDR1 is MNHNS and CDR2 is SASEGT. Trimming cost V 1 base and J 4 bases, with 8 bases left between them. CDR3 in amino acids: CASSEVFANQPQHF. The CDR3 nucleotides are TGTGCCAGCAGTGAAGTTTTTGCGAATCAGCCCCAGCATTTT.

V usage is TRBV11-2 and J usage is TRBJ2-1, with a possible D match to TRBD2 (5 bases). The CDR3 loop spans 15 amino acids. Looked up from germline, CDR1 is SGHAT and CDR2 is FQNNGV. Trimming removed 1 base from V and 7 bases from J, with 14 bases in between. CDR3: CASSLVPGLLNEQFF. The CDR3 coding sequence is TGTGCCAGCAGCTTAGTACCCGGACTTTTAAATGAGCAGTTCTTC.

This chain links TRBV3-1 (or the pseudogene TRBV3-2) with TRBJ1-2; D is possibly TRBD1 (6 bases). The CDR3 consists of 14 residues. Germline V gives CDR1 LGHDT, CDR2 YNNKEL (reference sequence). Trimming pared 1 base from V and 8 bases from J, leaving 14 bases between. In DNA, the CDR3 is TGTGCCAGCAGCCAAGTAACAGGGATTGACGGCTACACCTTC. Its protein is CASSQVTGIDGYTF.

The rearrangement joins TRBV7-8 to TRBJ1-5; possibly TRBD1 for D (6 bases). This CDR3 spans 15 amino acids. V lost 5 bases, J lost 3 bases, and 14 bases lay in between. Germline assignment: CDR1 SGHVS and CDR2 FQNEAQ. The CDR3 spells CASSLGTGTNQPQHF. The CDR3 DNA follows: TGTGCCAGCAGCCTAGGAACAGGGACCAATCAGCCCCAGCATTTT.

The chain recombines TRBV24-1 with TRBJ1-1; TRBD1 might be the D (6 bases). The V end was cut by 7 bases, the J end by 0 bases, with 14 bases between. CDR1 and CDR2 (germline): KGHDR, SFDVKD. The CDR3 consists of 15 residues. DNA of the CDR3: TGTGCCACCAGGCCCACAGGGCGGCTGAACACTGAAGCTTTCTTT. This translates into CATRPTGRLNTEAFF.